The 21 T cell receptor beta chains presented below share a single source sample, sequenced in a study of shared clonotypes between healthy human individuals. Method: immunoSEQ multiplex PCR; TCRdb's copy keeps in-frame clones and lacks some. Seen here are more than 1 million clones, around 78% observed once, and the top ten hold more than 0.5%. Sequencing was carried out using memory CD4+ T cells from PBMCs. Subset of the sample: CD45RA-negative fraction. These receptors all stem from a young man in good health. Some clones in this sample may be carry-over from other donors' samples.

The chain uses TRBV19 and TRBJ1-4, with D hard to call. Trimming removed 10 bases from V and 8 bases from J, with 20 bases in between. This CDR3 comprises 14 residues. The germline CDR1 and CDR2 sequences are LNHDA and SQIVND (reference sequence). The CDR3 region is CATSGLPQGEKLFF. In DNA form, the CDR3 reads TGTGCCACTTCCGGGCTCCCCCAAGGGGAAAAACTGTTTTTT.

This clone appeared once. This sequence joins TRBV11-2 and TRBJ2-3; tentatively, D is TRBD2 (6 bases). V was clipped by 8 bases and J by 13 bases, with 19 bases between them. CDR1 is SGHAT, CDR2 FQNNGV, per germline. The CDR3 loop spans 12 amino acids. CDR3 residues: CASSPGLAGKYF. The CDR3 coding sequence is TGTGCCAGCTCCCCGGGACTCGCCGGGAAGTATTTT.

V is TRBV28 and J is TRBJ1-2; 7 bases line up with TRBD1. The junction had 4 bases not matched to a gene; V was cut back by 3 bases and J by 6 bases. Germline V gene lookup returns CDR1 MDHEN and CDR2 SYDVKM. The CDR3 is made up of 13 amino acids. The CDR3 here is CASSFSTGDGYTF. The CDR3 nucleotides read TGTGCCAGCAGTTTCTCCACAGGGGATGGCTACACCTTC.

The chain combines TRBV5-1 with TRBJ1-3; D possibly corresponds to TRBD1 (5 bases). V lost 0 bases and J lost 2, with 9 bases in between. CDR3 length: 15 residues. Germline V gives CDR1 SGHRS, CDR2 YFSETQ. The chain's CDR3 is CASSLAMGPGNTIYF. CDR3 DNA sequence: TGCGCCAGCAGCTTGGCCATGGGGCCTGGAAACACCATATATTTT.

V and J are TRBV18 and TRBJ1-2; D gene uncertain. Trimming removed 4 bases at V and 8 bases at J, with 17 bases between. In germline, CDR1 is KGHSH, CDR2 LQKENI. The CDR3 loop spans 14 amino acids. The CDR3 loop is CASSRVTRLEGYTF. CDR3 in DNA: TGTGCCAGCTCACGGGTAACCCGGCTTGAAGGCTACACCTTC.

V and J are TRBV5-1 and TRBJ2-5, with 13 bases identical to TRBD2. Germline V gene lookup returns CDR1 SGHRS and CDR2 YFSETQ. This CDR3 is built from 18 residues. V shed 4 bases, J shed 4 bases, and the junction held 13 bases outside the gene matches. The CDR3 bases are TGCGCCAGCAGCAAAAGTGGACTAGCGGGAGCGGTTGGAGAGACCCAGTACTTC. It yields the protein CASSKSGLAGAVGETQYF.

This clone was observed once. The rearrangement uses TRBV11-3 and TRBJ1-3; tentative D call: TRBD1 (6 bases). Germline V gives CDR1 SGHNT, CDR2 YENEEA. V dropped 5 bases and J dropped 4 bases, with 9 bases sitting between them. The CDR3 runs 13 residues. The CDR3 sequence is CASSVGGGNTIYF. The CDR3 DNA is TGTGCCAGCAGCGTAGGGGGAGGAAACACCATATATTTT.

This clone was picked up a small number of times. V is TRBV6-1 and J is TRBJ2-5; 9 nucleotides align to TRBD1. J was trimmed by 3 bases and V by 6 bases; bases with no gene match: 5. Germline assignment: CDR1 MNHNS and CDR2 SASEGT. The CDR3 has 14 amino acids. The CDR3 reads CASSRDRAKETQYF. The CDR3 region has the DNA TGTGCCAGCAGCCGGGACAGGGCTAAAGAGACCCAGTACTTC.

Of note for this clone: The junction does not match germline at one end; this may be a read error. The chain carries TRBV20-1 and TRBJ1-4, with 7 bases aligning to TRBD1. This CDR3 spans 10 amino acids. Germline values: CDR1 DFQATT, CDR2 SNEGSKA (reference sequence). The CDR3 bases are TGCAGTGCCGCGCGGGACAGCATCAATTTT. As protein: CSAARDSINF.

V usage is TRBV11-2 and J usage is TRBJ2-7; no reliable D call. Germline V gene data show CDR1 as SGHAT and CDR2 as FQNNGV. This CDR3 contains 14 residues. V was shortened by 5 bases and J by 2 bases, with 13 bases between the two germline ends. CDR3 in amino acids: CASSPPTAPYEQYF. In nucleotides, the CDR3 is TGTGCCAGCAGCCCCCCCACGGCGCCCTACGAGCAGTACTTC.

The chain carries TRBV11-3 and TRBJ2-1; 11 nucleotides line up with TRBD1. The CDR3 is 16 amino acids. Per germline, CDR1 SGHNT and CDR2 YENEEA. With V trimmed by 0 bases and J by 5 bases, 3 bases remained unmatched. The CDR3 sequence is CASSLEGQGDNNEQFF. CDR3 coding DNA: TGTGCCAGCAGCTTAGAGGGACAGGGGGACAACAATGAGCAGTTCTTC.

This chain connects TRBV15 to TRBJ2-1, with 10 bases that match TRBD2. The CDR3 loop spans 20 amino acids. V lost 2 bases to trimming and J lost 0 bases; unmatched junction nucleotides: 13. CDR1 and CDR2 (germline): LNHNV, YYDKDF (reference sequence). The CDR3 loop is CATSRTPPGLATVSYNEQFF. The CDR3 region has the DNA TGTGCCACCAGCAGAACACCCCCGGGACTAGCGACTGTCTCCTACAATGAGCAGTTCTTC. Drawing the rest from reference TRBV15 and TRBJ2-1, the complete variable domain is DAMVIQNPRYQVTQFGKPVTLSCSQTLNHNVMYWYQQKSSQAPKLLFHYYDKDFNNEADTPDNFQSRRPNTSFCFLDIRSPGLGDTAMYLCATSRTPPGLATVSYNEQFFGPGTRLTVL.

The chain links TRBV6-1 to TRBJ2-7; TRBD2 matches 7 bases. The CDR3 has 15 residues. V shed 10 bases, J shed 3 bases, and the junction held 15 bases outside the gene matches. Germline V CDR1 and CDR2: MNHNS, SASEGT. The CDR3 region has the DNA TGTGCCACCACGGGTAGCGGGTCTATGGGCTACGAGCAGTACTTC. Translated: CATTGSGSMGYEQYF.

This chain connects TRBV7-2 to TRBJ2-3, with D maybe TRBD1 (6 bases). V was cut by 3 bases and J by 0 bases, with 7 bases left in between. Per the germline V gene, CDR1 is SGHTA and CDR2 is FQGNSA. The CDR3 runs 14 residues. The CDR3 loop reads CASSFDRSTDTQYF. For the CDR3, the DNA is TGTGCCAGCAGCTTCGACAGGAGCACAGATACGCAGTATTTT.

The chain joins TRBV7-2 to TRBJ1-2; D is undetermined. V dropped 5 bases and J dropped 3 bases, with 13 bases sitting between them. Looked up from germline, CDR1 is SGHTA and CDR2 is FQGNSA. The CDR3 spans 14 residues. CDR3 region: CASSIGNGDYGYTF. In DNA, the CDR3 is TGTGCCAGCAGCATAGGGAATGGAGACTATGGCTACACCTTC.

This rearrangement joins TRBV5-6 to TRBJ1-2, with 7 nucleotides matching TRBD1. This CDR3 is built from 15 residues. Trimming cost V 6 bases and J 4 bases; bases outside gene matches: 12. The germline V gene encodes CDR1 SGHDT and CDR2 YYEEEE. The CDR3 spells CASTRGQTYFYGYTF. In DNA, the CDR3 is TGTGCCAGCACGAGGGGACAGACCTACTTCTATGGCTACACCTTC. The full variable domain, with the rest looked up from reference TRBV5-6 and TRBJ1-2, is DAGVTQSPTHLIKTRGQQVTLRCSPKSGHDTVSWYQQALGQGPQFIFQYYEEEERQRGNFPDRFSGHQFPNYSSELNVNALLLGDSALYLCASTRGQTYFYGYTFGSGTRLTVV.

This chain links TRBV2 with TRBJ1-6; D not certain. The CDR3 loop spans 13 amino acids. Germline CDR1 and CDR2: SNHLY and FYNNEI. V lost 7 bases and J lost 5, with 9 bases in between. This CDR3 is CASTGENNSPLHF. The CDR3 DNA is TGTGCCAGCACGGGAGAGAATAATTCACCCCTCCACTTT.

The CDR3 protein is CASSKIANTEAFF. CDR3 DNA sequence: TGTGCCAGCAGTAAAATAGCGAACACTGAAGCTTTCTTT. The gene calls are TRBV25-1 and TRBJ1-1; D is unresolved. The CDR3 sequence is 13 residues long. Looked up from germline, CDR1 is MGHDK and CDR2 is SYGVNS. V was shortened by 5 bases and J by 1 base, with 8 bases between the two germline ends.

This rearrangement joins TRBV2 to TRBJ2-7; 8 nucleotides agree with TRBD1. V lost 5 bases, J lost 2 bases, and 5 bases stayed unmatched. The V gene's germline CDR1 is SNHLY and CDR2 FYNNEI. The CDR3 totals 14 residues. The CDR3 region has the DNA TGTGCCAGCAGTCGACAGGGGTCAACCTACGAGCAGTACTTC. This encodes CASSRQGSTYEQYF.

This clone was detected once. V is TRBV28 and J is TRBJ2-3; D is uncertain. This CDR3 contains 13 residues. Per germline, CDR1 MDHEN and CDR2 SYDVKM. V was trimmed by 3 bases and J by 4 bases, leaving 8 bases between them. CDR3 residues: CASSFRPADTQYF. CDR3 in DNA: TGTGCCAGCAGTTTTAGGCCCGCAGATACGCAGTATTTT.

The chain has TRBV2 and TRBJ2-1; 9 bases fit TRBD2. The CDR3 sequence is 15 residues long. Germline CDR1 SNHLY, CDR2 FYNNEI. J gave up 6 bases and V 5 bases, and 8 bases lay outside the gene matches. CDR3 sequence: CASSTQGLAVNEQFF. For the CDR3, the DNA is TGTGCCAGCAGTACCCAGGGACTAGCTGTCAATGAGCAGTTCTTC.